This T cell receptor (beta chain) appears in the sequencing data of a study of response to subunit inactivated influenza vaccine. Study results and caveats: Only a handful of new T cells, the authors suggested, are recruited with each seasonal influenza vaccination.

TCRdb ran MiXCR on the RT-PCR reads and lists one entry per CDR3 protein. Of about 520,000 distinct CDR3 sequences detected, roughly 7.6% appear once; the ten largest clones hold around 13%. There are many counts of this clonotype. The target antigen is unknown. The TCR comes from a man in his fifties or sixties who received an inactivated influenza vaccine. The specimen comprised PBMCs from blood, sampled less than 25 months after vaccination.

CDR3 nucleotides: TGTGCCAGCAGCCAAGAGGTCGGGACGGTTCTGTACGAGCAGTACTTC. Translating it yields CASSQEVGTVLYEQYF. This chain connects TRBV4-2 to TRBJ2-7; either TRBD1 or TRBD2 may fit D (5 bases each). V was cut by 0 bases and J by 4 bases, with 16 bases left in between. CDR1 is LGHNA, CDR2 YNFKEQ, per germline. The CDR3 extends over 16 amino acids.